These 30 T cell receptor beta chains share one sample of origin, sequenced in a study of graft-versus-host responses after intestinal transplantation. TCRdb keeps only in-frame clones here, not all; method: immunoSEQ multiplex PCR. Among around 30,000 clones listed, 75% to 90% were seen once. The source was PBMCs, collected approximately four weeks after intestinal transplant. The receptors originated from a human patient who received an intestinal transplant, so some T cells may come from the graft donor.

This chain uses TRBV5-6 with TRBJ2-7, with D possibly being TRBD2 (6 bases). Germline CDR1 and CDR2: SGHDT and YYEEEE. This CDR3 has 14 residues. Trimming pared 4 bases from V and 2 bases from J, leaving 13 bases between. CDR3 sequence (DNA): TGTGCCAGCAGCGCGGACCGGGAGACCTACGAGCAGTACTTC. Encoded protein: CASSADRETYEQYF.

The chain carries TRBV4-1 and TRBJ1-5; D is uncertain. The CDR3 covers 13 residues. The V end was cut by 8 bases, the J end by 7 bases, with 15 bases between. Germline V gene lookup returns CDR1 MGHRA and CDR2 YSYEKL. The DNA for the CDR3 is TGCGCCAGCTCTGGGAGGGTGTACCAGCCCCAGCATTTT. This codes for CASSGRVYQPQHF.

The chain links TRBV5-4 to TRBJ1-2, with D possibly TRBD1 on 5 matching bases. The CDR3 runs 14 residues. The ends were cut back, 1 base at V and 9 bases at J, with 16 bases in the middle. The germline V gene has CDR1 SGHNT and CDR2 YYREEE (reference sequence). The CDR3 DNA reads TGTGCCAGCAGCTTGATCGGCAGGGAGCAGTGCTACACCTTC. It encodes CASSLIGREQCYTF.

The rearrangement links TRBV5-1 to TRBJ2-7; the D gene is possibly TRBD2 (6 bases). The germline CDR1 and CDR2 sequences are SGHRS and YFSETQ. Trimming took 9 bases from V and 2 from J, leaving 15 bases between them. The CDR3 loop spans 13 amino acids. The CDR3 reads CATVGASAYEQYF. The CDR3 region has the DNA TGCGCCACCGTTGGGGCTAGCGCCTACGAGCAGTACTTC.

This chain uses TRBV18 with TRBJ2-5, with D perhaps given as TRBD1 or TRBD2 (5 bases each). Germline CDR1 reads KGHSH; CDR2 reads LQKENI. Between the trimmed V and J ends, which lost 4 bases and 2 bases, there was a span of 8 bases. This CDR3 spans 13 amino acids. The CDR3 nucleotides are TGTGCCAGCTCACTGGGACCTCAAGAGACCCAGTACTTC. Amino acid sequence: CASSLGPQETQYF. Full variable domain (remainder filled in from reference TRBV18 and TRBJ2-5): NAGVMQNPRHLVRRRGQEARLRCSPMKGHSHVYWYRQLPEEGLKFMVYLQKENIIDESGMPKERFSAEFPKEGPSILRIQQVVRGDSAAYFCASSLGPQETQYFGPGTRLLVL.

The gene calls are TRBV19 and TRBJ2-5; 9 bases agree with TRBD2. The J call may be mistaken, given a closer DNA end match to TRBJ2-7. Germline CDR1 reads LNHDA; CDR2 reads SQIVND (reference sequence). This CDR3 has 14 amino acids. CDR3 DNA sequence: TGTGCCAGTGGACTAGCGTTAAGCTCCTACGAGCAGTACTTC. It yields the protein CASGLALSSYEQYF.

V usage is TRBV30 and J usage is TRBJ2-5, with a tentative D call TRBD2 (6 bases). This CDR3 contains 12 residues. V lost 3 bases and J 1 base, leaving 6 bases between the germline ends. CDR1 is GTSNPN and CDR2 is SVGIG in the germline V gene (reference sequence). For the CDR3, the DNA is TGTGCCTGGAGGGGGGGCCAAGAGACCCAGTACTTC. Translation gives CAWRGGQETQYF. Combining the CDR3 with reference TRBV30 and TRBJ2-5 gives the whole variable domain SQTIHQWPATLVQPVGSPLSLECTVEGTSNPNLYWYRQAAGRGLQLLFYSVGIGQISSEVPQNLSASRPQDRQFILSSKKLLLSDSGFYLCAWRGGQETQYFGPGTRLLVL.

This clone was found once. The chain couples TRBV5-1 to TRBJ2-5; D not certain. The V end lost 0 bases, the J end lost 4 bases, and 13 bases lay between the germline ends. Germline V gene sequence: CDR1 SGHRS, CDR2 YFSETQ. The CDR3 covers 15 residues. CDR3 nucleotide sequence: TGCGCCAGCAGCTTGGCCGTGGACGGCAGAGAGACCCAGTACTTC. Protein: CASSLAVDGRETQYF.

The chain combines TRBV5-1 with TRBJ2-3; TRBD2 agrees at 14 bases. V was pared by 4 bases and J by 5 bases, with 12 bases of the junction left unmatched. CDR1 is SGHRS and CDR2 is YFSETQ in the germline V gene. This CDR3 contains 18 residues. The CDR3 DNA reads TGCGCCAGCAGCCTACAACGCCCCGGACTAGCGGGGGGAGATACGCAGTATTTT. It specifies CASSLQRPGLAGGDTQYF.

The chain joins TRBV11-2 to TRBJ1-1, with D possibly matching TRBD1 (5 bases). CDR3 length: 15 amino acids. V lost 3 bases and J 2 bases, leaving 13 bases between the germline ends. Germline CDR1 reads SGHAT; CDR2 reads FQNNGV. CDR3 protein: CASSFGGLGNTEAFF. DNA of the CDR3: TGTGCCAGCAGCTTCGGGGGGTTAGGTAACACTGAAGCTTTCTTT.

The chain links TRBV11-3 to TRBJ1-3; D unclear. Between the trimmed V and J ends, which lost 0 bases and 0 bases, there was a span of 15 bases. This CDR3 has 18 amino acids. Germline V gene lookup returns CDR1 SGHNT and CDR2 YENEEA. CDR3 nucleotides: TGTGCCAGCAGCTTAGATCTCAGGACCGTAATCTCTGGAAACACCATATATTTT. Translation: CASSLDLRTVISGNTIYF.

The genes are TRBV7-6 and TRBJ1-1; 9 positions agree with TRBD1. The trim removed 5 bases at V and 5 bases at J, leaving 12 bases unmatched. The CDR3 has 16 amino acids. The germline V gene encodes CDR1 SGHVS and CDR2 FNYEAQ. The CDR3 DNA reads TGTGCCAGCAGCAACGACAGGGGGAGGTTGGGTACTGAAGCTTTCTTT. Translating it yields CASSNDRGRLGTEAFF. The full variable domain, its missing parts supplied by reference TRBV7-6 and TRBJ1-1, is GAGVSQSPRYKVTKRGQDVALRCDPISGHVSLYWYRQALGQGPEFLTYFNYEAQQDKSGLPNDRFSAERPEGSISTLTIQRTEQRDSAMYRCASSNDRGRLGTEAFFGQGTRLTVV.

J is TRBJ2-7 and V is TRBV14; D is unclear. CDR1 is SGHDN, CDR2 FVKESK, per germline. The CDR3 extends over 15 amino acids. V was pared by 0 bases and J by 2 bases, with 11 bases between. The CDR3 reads CASSQDWEPPYEQYF. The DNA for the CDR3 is TGTGCCAGCAGCCAAGATTGGGAACCCCCCTACGAGCAGTACTTC.

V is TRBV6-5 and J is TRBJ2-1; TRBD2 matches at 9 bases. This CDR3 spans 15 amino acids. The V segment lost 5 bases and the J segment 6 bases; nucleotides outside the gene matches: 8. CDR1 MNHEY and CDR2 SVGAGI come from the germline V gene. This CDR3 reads CASSQELAGPNEQFF. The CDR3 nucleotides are TGTGCCAGCAGTCAAGAACTAGCGGGCCCCAATGAGCAGTTCTTC.

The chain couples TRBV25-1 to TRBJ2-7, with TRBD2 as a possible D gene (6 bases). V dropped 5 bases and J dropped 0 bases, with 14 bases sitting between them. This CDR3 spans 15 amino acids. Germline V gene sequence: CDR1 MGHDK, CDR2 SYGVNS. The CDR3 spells CASSPFRTTSYEQYF. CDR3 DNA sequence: TGTGCCAGCAGTCCTTTTAGGACTACCTCCTACGAGCAGTACTTC.

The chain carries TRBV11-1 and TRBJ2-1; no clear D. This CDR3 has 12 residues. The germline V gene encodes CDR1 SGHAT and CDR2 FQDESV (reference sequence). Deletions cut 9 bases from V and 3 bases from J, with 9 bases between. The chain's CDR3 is CASAWGYNEQFF. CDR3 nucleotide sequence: TGTGCCAGTGCGTGGGGCTACAATGAGCAGTTCTTC.

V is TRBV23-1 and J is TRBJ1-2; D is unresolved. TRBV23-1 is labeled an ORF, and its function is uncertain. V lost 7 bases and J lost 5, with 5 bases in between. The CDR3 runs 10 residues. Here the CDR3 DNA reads TGCGCCAGCATCTTTTATGGCTACACCTTC. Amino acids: CASIFYGYTF.

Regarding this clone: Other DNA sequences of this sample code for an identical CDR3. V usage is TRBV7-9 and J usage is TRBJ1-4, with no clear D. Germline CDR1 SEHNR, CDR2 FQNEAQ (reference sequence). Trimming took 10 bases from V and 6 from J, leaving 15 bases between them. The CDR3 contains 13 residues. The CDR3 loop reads CAIEPPDYEKLFF. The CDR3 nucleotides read TGTGCCATCGAACCCCCGGACTATGAAAAACTGTTTTTT. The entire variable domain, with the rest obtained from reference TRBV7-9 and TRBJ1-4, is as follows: DTGVSQNPRHKITKRGQNVTFRCDPISEHNRLYWYRQTLGQGPEFLTYFQNEAQLEKSRLLSDRFSAERPKGSFSTLEIQRTEQGDSAMYLCAIEPPDYEKLFFGSGTQLSVL.

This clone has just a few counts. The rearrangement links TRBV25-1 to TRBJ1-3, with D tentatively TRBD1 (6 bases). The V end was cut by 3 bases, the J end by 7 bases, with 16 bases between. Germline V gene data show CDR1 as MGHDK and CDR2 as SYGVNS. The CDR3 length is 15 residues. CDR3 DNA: TGTGCCAGCAGTGAGGGGGGGCCCCGAGGCAACACCATATATTTT. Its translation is CASSEGGPRGNTIYF. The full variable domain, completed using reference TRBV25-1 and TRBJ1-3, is EADIYQTPRYLVIGTGKKITLECSQTMGHDKMYWYQQDPGMELHLIHYSYGVNSTEKGDLSSESTVSRIRTEHFPLTLESARPSHTSQYLCASSEGGPRGNTIYFGEGSWLTVV.

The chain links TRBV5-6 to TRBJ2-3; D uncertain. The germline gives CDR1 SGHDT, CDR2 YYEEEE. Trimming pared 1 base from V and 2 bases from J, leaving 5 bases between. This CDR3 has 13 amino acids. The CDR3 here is CASSLTSTDTQYF. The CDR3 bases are TGTGCCAGCAGCTTGACTTCCACAGATACGCAGTATTTT. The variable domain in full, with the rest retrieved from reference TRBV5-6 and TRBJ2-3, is DAGVTQSPTHLIKTRGQQVTLRCSPKSGHDTVSWYQQALGQGPQFIFQYYEEEERQRGNFPDRFSGHQFPNYSSELNVNALLLGDSALYLCASSLTSTDTQYFGPGTRLTVL.

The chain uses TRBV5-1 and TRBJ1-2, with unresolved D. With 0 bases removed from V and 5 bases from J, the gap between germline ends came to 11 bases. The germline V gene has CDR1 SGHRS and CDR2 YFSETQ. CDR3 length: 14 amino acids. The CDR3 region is CASSLADSVYGYTF. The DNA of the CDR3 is TGCGCCAGCAGCTTGGCGGACTCCGTTTATGGCTACACCTTC.

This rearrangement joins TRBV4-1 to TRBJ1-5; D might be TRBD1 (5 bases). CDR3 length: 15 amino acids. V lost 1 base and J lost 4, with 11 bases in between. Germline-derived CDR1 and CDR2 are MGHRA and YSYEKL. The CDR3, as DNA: TGCGCCAGCAGCCAAGTCAGGGCGGTTAATCAGCCCCAGCATTTT. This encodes CASSQVRAVNQPQHF.

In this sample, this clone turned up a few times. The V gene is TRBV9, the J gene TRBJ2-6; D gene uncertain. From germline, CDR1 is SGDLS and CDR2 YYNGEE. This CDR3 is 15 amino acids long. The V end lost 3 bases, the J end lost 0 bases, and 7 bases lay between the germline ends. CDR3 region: CASSGDNSGANVLTF. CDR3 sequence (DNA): TGTGCCAGCAGCGGGGATAACTCTGGGGCCAACGTCCTGACTTTC.

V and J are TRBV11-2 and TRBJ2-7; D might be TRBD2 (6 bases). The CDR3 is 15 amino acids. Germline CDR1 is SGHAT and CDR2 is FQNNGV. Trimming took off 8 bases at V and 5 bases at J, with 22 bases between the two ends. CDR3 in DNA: TGTGCCAGCTCTGTAGGAGGGCAAAAGAGGGACGAGCAGTACTTC. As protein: CASSVGGQKRDEQYF.

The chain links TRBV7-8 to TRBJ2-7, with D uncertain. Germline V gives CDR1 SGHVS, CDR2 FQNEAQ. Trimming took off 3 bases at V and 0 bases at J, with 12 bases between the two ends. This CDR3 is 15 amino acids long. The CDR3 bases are TGTGCCAGCAGCTTCACAACCGGCTTCTCCTACGAGCAGTACTTC. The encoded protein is CASSFTTGFSYEQYF.

The CDR3 coding sequence is TGTGCCAGCAGTAACGGACAGTCCTTTGAAAAACTGTTTTTT. Protein: CASSNGQSFEKLFF. J is TRBJ1-4 and V is TRBV6-6; D may be TRBD1 (6 bases). The CDR3 contains 14 residues. CDR1 and CDR2 (germline): MNHNY, SVGAGI (reference sequence). The germline V and J ends were trimmed by 5 bases and 7 bases, with 14 bases remaining between them.

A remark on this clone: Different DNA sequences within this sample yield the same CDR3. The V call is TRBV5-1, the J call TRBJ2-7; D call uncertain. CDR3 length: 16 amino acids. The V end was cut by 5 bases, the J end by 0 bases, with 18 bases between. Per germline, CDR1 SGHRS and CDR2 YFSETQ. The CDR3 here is CASSFLTGPSSYEQYF. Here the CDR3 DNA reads TGCGCCAGCAGTTTTCTGACGGGTCCTTCCTCCTACGAGCAGTACTTC.

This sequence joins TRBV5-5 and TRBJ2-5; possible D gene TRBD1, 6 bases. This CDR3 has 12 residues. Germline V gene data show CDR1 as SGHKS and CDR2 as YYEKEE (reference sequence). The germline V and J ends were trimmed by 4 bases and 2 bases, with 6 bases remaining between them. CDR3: CASSRGQETQYF. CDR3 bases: TGTGCCAGCAGCAGGGGGCAAGAGACCCAGTACTTC.

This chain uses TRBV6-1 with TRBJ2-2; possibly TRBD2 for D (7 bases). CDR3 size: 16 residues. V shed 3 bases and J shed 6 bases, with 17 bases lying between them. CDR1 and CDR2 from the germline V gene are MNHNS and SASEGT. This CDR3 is CASSEGGLDLPGELFF. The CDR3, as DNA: TGTGCCAGCAGTGAGGGGGGGCTAGATCTCCCCGGGGAGCTGTTTTTT.

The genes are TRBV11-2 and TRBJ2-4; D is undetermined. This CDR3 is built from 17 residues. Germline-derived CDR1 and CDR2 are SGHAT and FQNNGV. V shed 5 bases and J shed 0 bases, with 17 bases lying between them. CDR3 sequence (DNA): TGTGCCAGCAGCCCAAGGGCAGCCCTACTAGCCAAAAACATTCAGTACTTC. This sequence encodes CASSPRAALLAKNIQYF.